This TCR beta chain is from a study of monozygotic twins with inflammatory bowel disease. CDR3 length: 14 amino acids. Germline loops: CDR1 MDHEN, CDR2 SYDVKM. Reprocessing the 5' RACE reads, TCRdb reports a single entry for every CDR3 protein and omits DNA. Its table lists about 160,000 distinct CDR3 sequences. The chain combines TRBV28 with TRBJ2-1; the TCRdb D gene call, TRBD1, has no DNA to confirm it. The sequencing sample was made of blood. The TCR originated in a human donor with ulcerative colitis or Crohn's disease, or a healthy co-twin of an affected twin (not recorded which). CDR3 region: CASSPGWDPNVQFF.